The rows below give T cell receptor beta chains drawn from one sample of a study of Graves' ophthalmopathy and Graves' hyperthyroidism. Via MiXCR, TCRdb re-called the multiplex PCR reads, giving one row per CDR3 protein. The data show approximately 380,000 distinct CDR3 sequences, roughly 20% seen once. The source material was peripheral blood. The receptors were gathered from a woman in her late teens or twenties with stable Graves' hyperthyroidism. CDR3s include the opening cysteine and the closing phenylalanine or tryptophan. The order of the fields is D gene, clone size, V gene, J gene, CDR3 DNA, CDR3 protein. The D gene is left open where the match is weak. The size entry is marked missing in some rows and otherwise reads once, few, many or a size class.

D: .; size: .; V: TRBV5-1; J: TRBJ1-1; DNA: TGCGCCAGCAGCGATAACAGGGCGTCTGAAGCTTTCTTT; CDR3: CASSDNRASEAFF
D: .; size: few; V: TRBV24-1; J: TRBJ1-6; DNA: TGTGCCAGCAGTGACGAACCGAGCTCCTATAATTCACCCCTCCACTTT; CDR3: CASSDEPSSYNSPLHF
D: .; size: .; V: TRBV2; J: TRBJ1-2; DNA: TGTGCCAGCGGGGCTCACTATGGCTACACCTTC; CDR3: CASGAHYGYTF
D: .; size: .; V: TRBV6-2/TRBV6-3; J: TRBJ1-2; DNA: TGTGCCAGCAGTTCCGGAACAGCGATTTTGAACTATGGCTACACCTTC; CDR3: CASSSGTAILNYGYTF
D: .; size: many; V: TRBV25-1; J: TRBJ2-7; DNA: TGTGCCAGCAGTGAACGGAGCAGGGAGACCTACGAGCAGTACTTC; CDR3: CASSERSRETYEQYF
D: .; size: many; V: TRBV13; J: TRBJ2-7; DNA: TGTGCCAGCAGCTCGAGGGGGGAAGACCCCAACTACGAGCAGTACTTC; CDR3: CASSSRGEDPNYEQYF
D: TRBD1; size: many; V: TRBV7-2; J: TRBJ1-6; DNA: TGTGCCAGCAGCTCGATTGACAGGGGTAATTCACCCCTCCACTTT; CDR3: CASSSIDRGNSPLHF
D: TRBD2; size: many; V: TRBV18; J: TRBJ2-5; DNA: TGTGCCAGCTCACCGGTGGGCGGGAGGCCCCAAGAGACCCAGTACTTC; CDR3: CASSPVGGRPQETQYF
D: .; size: many; V: TRBV12-3/TRBV12-4; J: TRBJ1-5; DNA: TGTGCCAGCAGCCCTACCAAATATAGCAATCAGCCCCAGCATTTT; CDR3: CASSPTKYSNQPQHF
D: TRBD1; size: many; V: TRBV19; J: TRBJ2-4; DNA: TGTGCCAGTAGTAATCACCGGGACAGGGGCCGATTAGCCAAAAACATTCAGTACTTC; CDR3: CASSNHRDRGRLAKNIQYF
D: TRBD2; size: many; V: TRBV6-1; J: TRBJ2-2; DNA: TGTGCCAGCAGTGCCCTGACTAGCCTTAACACCGGGGAGCTGTTTTTT; CDR3: CASSALTSLNTGELFF
D: TRBD2; size: once; V: TRBV12-3/TRBV12-4; J: TRBJ2-7; DNA: TGTGCCAGCAGTAAACGGTATAGCGGGAGCAACGAGCAGTACTTC; CDR3: CASSKRYSGSNEQYF
D: .; size: once; V: TRBV28; J: TRBJ1-1; DNA: TGTGCCAGCACCCTATGGGGGGGAACGAGGACTGAAGCTTTCTTT; CDR3: CASTLWGGTRTEAFF
D: TRBD1; size: .; V: TRBV6-1; J: TRBJ2-7; DNA: TGTGCCAGCCAAGTAACCGGGACAGGGGGTTCCTACGAGCAGTACTTC; CDR3: CASQVTGTGGSYEQYF
D: .; size: .; V: TRBV12-3/TRBV12-4; J: TRBJ2-7; DNA: TGTGCCAGCAGCCCCTGGCGGAACTCCTACGAGCAGTACTTC; CDR3: CASSPWRNSYEQYF
D: .; size: .; V: TRBV7-2; J: TRBJ1-2; DNA: TGTGCCAGCAGCTTAGCGCAGGGAACGGACTATGGCTACACCTTC; CDR3: CASSLAQGTDYGYTF
D: .; size: many; V: TRBV20-1; J: TRBJ2-7; DNA: TGCAGTGCTAAACAGGGACTCTCCTACGAGCAGTACTTC; CDR3: CSAKQGLSYEQYF
D: .; size: many; V: TRBV6-2/TRBV6-3; J: TRBJ1-1; DNA: TGTGCCAGCAGTTACGGACGGTACCGGCAAGAAAACTTT; CDR3: CASSYGRYRQENF
D: .; size: many; V: TRBV6-5; J: TRBJ1-1; DNA: TGTGCCAGCAGTTCCTCATCGACAGCCCCGAACACTGAAGCTTTCTTT; CDR3: CASSSSSTAPNTEAFF
D: .; size: many; V: TRBV13; J: TRBJ2-4; DNA: TGTGCCAGCAGCTTGGGCAAAAACATTCAGTACTTC; CDR3: CASSLGKNIQYF
D: .; size: many; V: TRBV7-9; J: TRBJ2-7; DNA: TGTGCCAGCAGTGAAACCGGGCCCCAACGCCACGAGCAGTACTTC; CDR3: CASSETGPQRHEQYF
D: .; size: many; V: TRBV7-2; J: TRBJ2-7; DNA: TGTGCCAGCAGCTTACAAGAAGGGAGCGAGCAGTACTTC; CDR3: CASSLQEGSEQYF
D: .; size: .; V: TRBV5-1; J: TRBJ2-7; DNA: TGCGCCAGCAGCTCCGCGACAGGCTACGAGCAGTACTTC; CDR3: CASSSATGYEQYF
D: .; size: many; V: TRBV29-1; J: TRBJ1-2; DNA: TGCAGCGTCCCTCGGGGGGTTTATGGCTACACCTTC; CDR3: CSVPRGVYGYTF
D: .; size: many; V: TRBV6-2/TRBV6-3; J: TRBJ1-5; DNA: TGTGCCAGCAGTTACTCGGGTTCAGGGAACAATCAGCCCCAGCATTTT; CDR3: CASSYSGSGNNQPQHF
D: TRBD1; size: .; V: TRBV12-3/TRBV12-4; J: TRBJ1-3; DNA: TGTGCCAGCAGTTTAACGGTCAGGGGGTTTGGAAACACCATATATTTT; CDR3: CASSLTVRGFGNTIYF
D: TRBD1; size: many; V: TRBV27; J: TRBJ2-2; DNA: TGTGCCAGCAGCCCAGGGACAGCCCCCACCGGGGAGCTGTTTTTT; CDR3: CASSPGTAPTGELFF
D: .; size: .; V: TRBV14; J: TRBJ1-2; DNA: TGTGCCAGCAGCCAAGACCGGGGCTACTATGGCTACACCTTC; CDR3: CASSQDRGYYGYTF
D: .; size: many; V: TRBV10-3; J: TRBJ2-7; DNA: TGTGCCATCAGTGAAGGTCAGCGCTACGAGCAGTACTTC; CDR3: CAISEGQRYEQYF
D: TRBD1; size: many; V: TRBV6-5; J: TRBJ2-5; DNA: TGTGCCAGCAGATACACCGGGACAGGTGGGGAGACCCAGTACTTC; CDR3: CASRYTGTGGETQYF
D: .; size: .; V: TRBV7-6; J: TRBJ1-1; DNA: TGTGCCAGCAGCTTAGAAGGTGGCAGCACTGAAGCTTTCTTT; CDR3: CASSLEGGSTEAFF
D: TRBD1; size: many; V: TRBV12-3/TRBV12-4; J: TRBJ2-7; DNA: TGTGCCAGCAGTTTCTCAGGGGGCTACGAGCAGTACTTC; CDR3: CASSFSGGYEQYF
D: TRBD2; size: many; V: TRBV28; J: TRBJ2-7; DNA: TGTGCCAGCAGTTGGGGACTAGTTTACGAGCAGTACTTC; CDR3: CASSWGLVYEQYF
D: .; size: .; V: TRBV19; J: TRBJ1-1; DNA: TGTGCCAGTAGCCCCAGGGAAACGAACACTGAAGCTTTCTTT; CDR3: CASSPRETNTEAFF
D: .; size: many; V: TRBV20-1; J: TRBJ2-5; DNA: TGCAGTGCTAGAGATCCGGACAGACCCCAAGAGACCCAGTACTTC; CDR3: CSARDPDRPQETQYF
D: .; size: many; V: TRBV2; J: TRBJ1-6; DNA: TGTGCCAGCAGTGACCCAGGGAGCTCCTATAATTCACCCCTCCACTTT; CDR3: CASSDPGSSYNSPLHF
D: .; size: few; V: TRBV2; J: TRBJ1-5; DNA: TGTGCCAGCAGTGAAGCCGGGACTGGACTCCTCGGGACATTGTCATTCCAGCCCCAGCATTTT; CDR3: CASSEAGTGLLGTLSFQPQHF
D: .; size: .; V: TRBV27; J: TRBJ2-5; DNA: TGTGCCAGCAGTATGGTTCTGGGGGGAGAGACCCAGTACTTC; CDR3: CASSMVLGGETQYF
D: .; size: many; V: TRBV7-9; J: TRBJ2-5; DNA: TGTGCCAGCAGCTTAGCGGCAGACCAAGAGACCCAGTACTTC; CDR3: CASSLAADQETQYF
D: .; size: .; V: TRBV29-1; J: TRBJ1-1; DNA: TGCAGCGTTGAATTGTATAACACTGAAGCTTTCTTT; CDR3: CSVELYNTEAFF
D: TRBD1; size: once; V: TRBV6-5; J: TRBJ1-1; DNA: TGTGCCAGCAGTTACTCATGGGGACAGGGGGCCACTGAAGCTTTCTTT; CDR3: CASSYSWGQGATEAFF
D: TRBD1; size: many; V: TRBV24-1; J: TRBJ1-2; DNA: TGTGCCACCAGTGAATCCGGGACAGGCTATTCTAACTATGGCTGCACCTTC; CDR3: CATSESGTGYSNYGCTF
D: .; size: many; V: TRBV28; J: TRBJ1-1; DNA: TGTGCCAGCAGTTTAGGAGTCAGTGAAGCTTTCTTT; CDR3: CASSLGVSEAFF